These T cell receptor beta chains were read from a single sample in a study of blood T cell repertoires in COVID-19. Sequencing was performed with immunoSEQ multiplex PCR; in TCRdb, only in-frame clones are kept and a portion is missing. The sample shows more than 300,000 clones, 88% of them seen only once. Material: peripheral blood. These receptors were collected from a woman between 25 and 40 years old with COVID-19, enrolled during active disease. The CDR3 runs from the conserved cysteine through the conserved F or W. The D gene is left open where the match is weak. Rows may omit the clone size; those that give it use once, few, many or a size class.

v_call	j_call	d_call	clone_size	cdr3_aa	cdr3_nt
TRBV4-2	TRBJ1-3	NA	NA	CASSADGSPGNTIYF	TGTGCCAGCAGCGCGGACGGGAGTCCGGGAAACACCATATATTTT
TRBV5-6	TRBJ2-3	NA	NA	CASSLAQYETDTQYF	TGTGCCAGCAGCTTAGCGCAGTATGAGACAGATACGCAGTATTTT
TRBV7-7	TRBJ2-2	TRBD2	NA	CASSPQRGGDTGELFF	TGTGCTAGCAGCCCACAGCGGGGGGGAGACACCGGGGAGCTGTTTTTT
TRBV28	TRBJ1-4	NA	NA	CASSLRGLRKLFF	TGTGCCAGCAGTTTAAGGGGCTTGAGGAAACTGTTTTTT
TRBV14	TRBJ1-5	TRBD1	NA	CASSQEDRVYNQPQHF	TGTGCCAGCAGCCAAGAGGACAGGGTGTACAATCAGCCCCAGCATTTT
TRBV5-1	TRBJ2-2	NA	NA	CASRYYREGSGELFF	TGCGCCAGCAGATACTACAGGGAAGGGTCCGGGGAGCTGTTTTTT
TRBV10-3	TRBJ1-1	NA	NA	CAIRKDRPPAEAFF	TGTGCCATCAGGAAGGACAGACCCCCCGCTGAAGCTTTCTTT
TRBV7-2	TRBJ2-5	NA	NA	CASRSHRQGQETQYF	TGTGCCAGCAGGTCCCACCGCCAGGGCCAAGAGACCCAGTACTTC
TRBV7-2	TRBJ1-6	TRBD1	NA	CASSLRDGTVNSPLHF	TGTGCCAGCAGCTTAAGAGACGGGACAGTGAATTCACCCCTCCACTTT
TRBV18	TRBJ2-6	TRBD1	NA	CASSRQGSGANVLTF	TGTGCCAGCTCACGACAGGGGTCTGGGGCCAACGTCCTGACTTTC
TRBV7-9	TRBJ2-3	TRBD2	NA	CASTGLAGDLDTQYF	TGTGCCAGCACGGGACTAGCGGGGGACTTGGATACGCAGTATTTT
TRBV7-2	TRBJ1-5	TRBD1	NA	CASSRDRVDQPQHF	TGTGCCAGCAGTCGGGACAGGGTTGATCAGCCCCAGCATTTT
TRBV4-1	TRBJ1-6	NA	few	CASSQGRTGIDSPLHF	TGCGCCAGCAGCCAAGGGCGGACGGGGATTGATTCACCCCTCCACTTT
TRBV3-1/TRBV3-2	TRBJ2-5	NA	NA	CASSSRGIQETQYF	TGTGCCAGCAGCTCACGGGGGATTCAAGAGACCCAGTACTTC
TRBV23-1	TRBJ1-6	NA	NA	CASSLQNRPGTMVYNSPLHF	TGCGCCAGCAGTCTACAAAACCGTCCCGGGACAATGGTCTATAATTCACCCCTCCACTTT
TRBV15	TRBJ1-4	TRBD1	NA	CATSPDRGNSLEKLFF	TGTGCCACCAGCCCCGACAGGGGTAACAGTCTCGAAAAACTGTTTTTT
TRBV19	TRBJ1-2	NA	NA	CASSISLNGYTF	TGTGCCAGTAGTATCAGTCTCAATGGCTACACCTTC
TRBV6-1	TRBJ1-4	TRBD1	NA	CASSEALGQGQEKLFF	TGTGCCAGCAGTGAAGCGCTCGGACAGGGCCAGGAAAAACTGTTTTTT
TRBV5-1	TRBJ2-3	NA	NA	CASSFGGITDTQYF	TGCGCCAGCAGCTTCGGAGGGATCACAGATACGCAGTATTTT
TRBV2	TRBJ2-2	NA	NA	CATCPRQFTGELFF	TGTGCCACCTGCCCCAGGCAATTCACCGGGGAGCTGTTTTTT
TRBV18	TRBJ2-1	NA	once	CASSPGQHNEQFF	TGTGCCAGCTCACCAGGGCAGCACAATGAGCAGTTCTTC
TRBV5-1	TRBJ2-3	NA	NA	CASSFLLRGTDTQYF	TGCGCCAGCAGCTTTCTCCTCCGGGGAACAGATACGCAGTATTTT
TRBV11-2	TRBJ1-4	NA	NA	CASSTIPGAGTEKLFF	TGTGCCAGCAGCACCATCCCAGGAGCGGGTACTGAAAAACTGTTTTTT
TRBV6-1	TRBJ1-5	NA	NA	CASSENRGSSNQPQHF	TGTGCCAGCAGTGAAAACCGAGGGAGCAGCAATCAGCCCCAGCATTTT
TRBV27	TRBJ2-2	NA	NA	CASSLYSRASGELFF	TGTGCCAGCAGTTTATATTCCAGGGCATCCGGGGAGCTGTTTTTT